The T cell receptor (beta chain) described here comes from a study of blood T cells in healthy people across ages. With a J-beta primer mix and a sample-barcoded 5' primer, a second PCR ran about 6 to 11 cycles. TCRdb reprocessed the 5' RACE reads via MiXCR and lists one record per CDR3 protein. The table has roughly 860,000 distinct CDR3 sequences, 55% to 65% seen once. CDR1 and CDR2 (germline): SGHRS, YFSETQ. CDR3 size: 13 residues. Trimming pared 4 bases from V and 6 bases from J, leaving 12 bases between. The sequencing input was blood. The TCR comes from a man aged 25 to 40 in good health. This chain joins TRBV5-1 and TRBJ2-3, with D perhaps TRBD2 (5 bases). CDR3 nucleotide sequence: TGCGCCAGCAGCACGTCGACGGGGGATACGCAGTATTTT. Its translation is CASSTSTGDTQYF.